This paragraph covers one T cell receptor (beta chain) sequence. Its antigen is not known. The record originates from a study of radiation and T cells in renal cell carcinoma. Whole-study context: Nephrectomy followed 15 Gy stereotactic body radiation by 4 weeks. Broader study findings: From baseline, blood top tumor clonotypes peaked at 2 weeks post-radiation.

Sequencing was performed with immunoSEQ multiplex PCR; in TCRdb, only in-frame clones are kept and a portion is missing. The table lists about 130,000 clones, 80% to 90% of them singletons. Time point reported: blood 2 weeks post-SBRT. The sample's treatment: 15 Gy SBRT to primary tumor, nephrectomy 4 weeks later. This renal cell carcinoma was of the clear cell type. The CDR3 has 16 amino acids. Looked up from germline, CDR1 is KGHSH and CDR2 is LQKENI. The trim removed 6 bases at V and 7 bases at J, leaving 6 bases unmatched. V gene TRBV18 combines with J gene TRBJ2-4; 16 bases align to TRBD2. Sequenced material: blood, taken from a patient whose treatment included radiotherapy and nephrectomy. The clonotype originates from a woman aged 55-69 years with renal cell carcinoma. In DNA form, the CDR3 reads TGTGCCAGCTCGCCGGGACTAGCGGGGGGGCCTAACATTCAGTACTTC. Its translation: CASSPGLAGGPNIQYF.